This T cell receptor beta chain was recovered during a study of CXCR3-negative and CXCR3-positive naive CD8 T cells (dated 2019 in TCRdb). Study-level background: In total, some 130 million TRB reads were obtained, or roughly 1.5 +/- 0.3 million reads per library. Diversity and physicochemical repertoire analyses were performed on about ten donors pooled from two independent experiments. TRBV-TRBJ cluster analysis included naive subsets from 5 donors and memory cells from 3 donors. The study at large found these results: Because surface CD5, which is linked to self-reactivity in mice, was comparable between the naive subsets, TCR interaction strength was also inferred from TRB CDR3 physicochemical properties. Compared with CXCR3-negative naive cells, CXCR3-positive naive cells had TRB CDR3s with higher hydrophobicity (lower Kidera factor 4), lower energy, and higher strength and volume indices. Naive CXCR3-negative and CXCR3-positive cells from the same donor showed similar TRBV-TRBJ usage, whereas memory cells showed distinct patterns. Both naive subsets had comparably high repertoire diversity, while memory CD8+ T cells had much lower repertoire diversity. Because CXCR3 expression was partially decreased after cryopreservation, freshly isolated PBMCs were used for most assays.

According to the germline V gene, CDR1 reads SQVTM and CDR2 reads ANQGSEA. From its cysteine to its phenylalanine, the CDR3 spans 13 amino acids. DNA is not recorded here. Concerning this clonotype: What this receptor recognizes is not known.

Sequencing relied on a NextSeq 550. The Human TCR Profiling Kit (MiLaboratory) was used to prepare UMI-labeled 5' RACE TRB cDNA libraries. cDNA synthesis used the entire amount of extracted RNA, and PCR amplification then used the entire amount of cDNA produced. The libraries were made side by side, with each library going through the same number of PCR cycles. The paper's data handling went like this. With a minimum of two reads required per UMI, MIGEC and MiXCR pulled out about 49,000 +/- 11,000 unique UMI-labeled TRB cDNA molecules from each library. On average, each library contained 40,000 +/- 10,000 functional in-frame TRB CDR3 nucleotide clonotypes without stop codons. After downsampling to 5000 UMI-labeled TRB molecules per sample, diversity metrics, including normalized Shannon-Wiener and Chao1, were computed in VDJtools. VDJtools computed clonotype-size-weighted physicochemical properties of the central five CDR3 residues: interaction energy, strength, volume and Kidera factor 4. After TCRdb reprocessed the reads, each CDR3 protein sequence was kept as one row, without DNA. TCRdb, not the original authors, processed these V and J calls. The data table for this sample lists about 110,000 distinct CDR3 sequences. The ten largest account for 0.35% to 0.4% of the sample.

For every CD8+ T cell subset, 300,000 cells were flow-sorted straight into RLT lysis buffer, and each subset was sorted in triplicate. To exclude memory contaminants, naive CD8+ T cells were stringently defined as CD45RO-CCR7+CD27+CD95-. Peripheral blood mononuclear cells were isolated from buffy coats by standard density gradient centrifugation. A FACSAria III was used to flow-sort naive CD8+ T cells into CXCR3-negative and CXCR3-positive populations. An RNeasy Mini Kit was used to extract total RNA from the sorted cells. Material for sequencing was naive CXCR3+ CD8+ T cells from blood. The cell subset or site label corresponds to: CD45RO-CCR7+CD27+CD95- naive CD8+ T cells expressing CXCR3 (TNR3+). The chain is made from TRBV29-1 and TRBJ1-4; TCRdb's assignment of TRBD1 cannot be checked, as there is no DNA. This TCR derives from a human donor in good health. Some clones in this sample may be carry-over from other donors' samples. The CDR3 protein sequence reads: CSARTGGNEKLFF.